Below, 5 T cell receptor beta chains from the same sample are listed, as sequenced in a study of PD-1 blockade in mismatch repair-deficient tumors. Measured with immunoSEQ multiplex PCR; TCRdb has only the in-frame clones, and not every one. Of nearly 25,000 clones listed, approximately 86% are singletons. The specimen was peripheral blood, collected 12 weeks after starting pembrolizumab. These receptors all come from an adult with mismatch repair-deficient cancer.

The rearrangement joins TRBV6-5 to TRBJ2-7; weak D call: TRBD2 (5 bases). The CDR3 is 13 amino acids. Germline V gene lookup returns CDR1 MNHEY and CDR2 SVGAGI. The V and J ends lost 9 bases and 5 bases respectively, with 17 bases between them. The CDR3 sequence: CASSRDSRDEQYF. DNA for the CDR3: TGTGCCAGTTCCCGGGATAGTAGAGACGAGCAGTACTTC.

This rearrangement joins TRBV4-3 to TRBJ1-1, with D maybe TRBD1 (5 bases). V was shortened by 5 bases and J by 2 bases, with 9 bases between the two germline ends. This CDR3 contains 13 residues. The germline V gene encodes CDR1 LGHNA and CDR2 YSLEER. The CDR3 here is CASSSGTNTEAFF. The CDR3, as DNA: TGCGCCAGCAGCTCGGGGACCAACACTGAAGCTTTCTTT.

The gene calls are TRBV19 and TRBJ2-7; 12 bases are shared with TRBD2. Germline V gene lookup returns CDR1 LNHDA and CDR2 SQIVND (reference sequence). The CDR3 runs 21 residues. V shed 2 bases, J shed 2 bases, and the junction held 19 bases outside the gene matches. For the CDR3, the DNA is TGTGCCAGTAGTATACGAGGTTCACTAGCGGGAGGCTCCTCCACCCCCTACGAGCAGTACTTC. It encodes CASSIRGSLAGGSSTPYEQYF.

The rearrangement joins TRBV6-4 to TRBJ2-1; D is unresolved. The CDR3 contains 13 residues. Germline V gives CDR1 MRHNA, CDR2 SNTAGT. V was shortened by 2 bases and J by 0 bases, with 2 bases between the two germline ends. Here the CDR3 DNA reads TGTGCCAGCAGTGACAGCTCCTACAATGAGCAGTTCTTC. Its protein is CASSDSSYNEQFF.

The V call is TRBV4-2, the J call TRBJ2-1, with 9 bases lining up with TRBD2. V dropped 0 bases and J dropped 7; count of bases not matched to a gene: 13. The CDR3 contains 18 residues. The germline CDR1 and CDR2 sequences are LGHNA and YNFKEQ. The CDR3 sequence is CASSQDPPGTSYSNEQFF. In nucleotides, the CDR3 is TGTGCCAGCAGCCAAGATCCTCCCGGGACTAGCTACAGTAATGAGCAGTTCTTC.